This TCR beta chain was recorded in a study of cytomegalovirus exposure and HLA in healthy donors. Study overall: The roughly 120 validation repertoires matched the 666 first-cohort repertoires in platform, a later analysis reported.

Worth noting for this clone: The antigen is not known.

The CDR3 extends over 14 amino acids. Germline-derived CDR1 and CDR2 are MGHDK and SYGVNS. J was trimmed by 5 bases and V by 0 bases; bases with no gene match: 4. Study-level points and caveats: A later analysis found first-cohort TCR clusters tended to co-occur in the 90 to 150 validation repertoires. CMV antigen specificity of a few CMV-associated chains was confirmed in vitro. Diagnosis of cytomegalovirus status made by the classifier reportedly showed high specificity and sensitivity.

The method was immunoSEQ multiplex PCR; TCRdb's version includes in-frame clones alone and lacks a portion of them. The sample lists about 360,000 clones, roughly 89% occurring once. V usage is TRBV25-1 and J usage is TRBJ2-7; 7 bases are a match to TRBD1. This sequence was found in a woman aged 18-29 years in good health and CMV-seronegative. Sequences were obtained from PBMCs. The CDR3 DNA sequence: TGTGCCAGCAGTGAATATCGGGACAGCAACGAGCAGTACTTC. Its protein is CASSEYRDSNEQYF.